Given below is one T cell receptor beta chain in context. The sample belongs to a study of cytomegalovirus exposure and HLA in healthy donors. Study summary: Just over 80% of more than 300 genotyped donors fell in the Caucasian-associated ancestry cluster.

The PCR employed 60 Vbeta primers together with 13 Jbeta primers. Sequenced by immunoSEQ multiplex PCR; TCRdb stores in-frame clones only, minus some. This table holds about 160,000 clones, roughly 82% found once. Sequencing used PBMCs. This clonotype originated in a man aged 45-65 years in good health and CMV-seropositive.

CDR3 region: CASSLSEDGYTF. The CDR3 bases are TGTGCCAGCAGCTTATCCGAGGATGGCTACACCTTC. The chain employs TRBV7-8 and TRBJ1-2, with D uncertain. The CDR3 totals 12 residues. Per the germline V gene, CDR1 is SGHVS and CDR2 is FQNEAQ. V lost 2 bases and J 6 bases, leaving 7 bases between the germline ends. Combining the CDR3 with reference TRBV7-8 and TRBJ1-2 gives the whole variable domain GAGVSQSPRYKVAKRGQDVALRCDPISGHVSLFWYQQALGQGPEFLTYFQNEAQLDKSGLPSDRFFAERPEGSVSTLKIQRTQQEDSAVYLCASSLSEDGYTFGSGTRLTVV.